Sequencing of this T cell receptor (beta chain) was carried out in a study of blood T cell repertoires in COVID-19. Study-wide context: Italy, Spain and the United States were the sources of the convalescent and acute COVID-19 samples. From T cells, B-cell-depleted T cells, or PBMCs came the material, which was cDNA or gDNA.

CDR3 size: 12 residues. Deletions cut 5 bases from V and 6 bases from J, with 8 bases between. Per germline, CDR1 PRHDT and CDR2 FYEKMQ (reference sequence). A Seattle source enrolled patients during active infection and followed them longitudinally. Clones were read by immunoSEQ multiplex PCR, and TCRdb kept only the in-frame ones, dropping some. There are some 390,000 clones in the sample; over 75% occur only once, and 2% to 2.5% lies in the top ten. Sequencing was done on a sample of peripheral blood. The receptor was isolated from a woman aged 60-70 years with COVID-19, enrolled during active disease. The gene calls are TRBV13 and TRBJ2-1; perhaps TRBD1 as D (6 bases). The CDR3 spells CASSPQGNEQFF. CDR3 sequence (DNA): TGTGCCAGCAGCCCACAGGGCAATGAGCAGTTCTTC.